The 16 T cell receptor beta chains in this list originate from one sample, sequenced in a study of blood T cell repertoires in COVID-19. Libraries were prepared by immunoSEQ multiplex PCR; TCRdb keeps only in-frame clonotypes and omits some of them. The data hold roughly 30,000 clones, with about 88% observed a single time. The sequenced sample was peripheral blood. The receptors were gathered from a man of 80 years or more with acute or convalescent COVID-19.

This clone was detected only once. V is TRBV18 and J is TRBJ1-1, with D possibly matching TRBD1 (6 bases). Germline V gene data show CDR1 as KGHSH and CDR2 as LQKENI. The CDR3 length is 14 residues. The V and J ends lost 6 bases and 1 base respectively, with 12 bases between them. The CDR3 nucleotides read TGTGCCAGCTCCCCCCACAGGGCGAACACTGAAGCTTTCTTT. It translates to CASSPHRANTEAFF.

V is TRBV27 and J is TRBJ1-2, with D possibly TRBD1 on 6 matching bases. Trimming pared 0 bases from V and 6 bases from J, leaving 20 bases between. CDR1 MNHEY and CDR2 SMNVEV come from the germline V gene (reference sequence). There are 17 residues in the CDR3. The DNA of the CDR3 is TGTGCCAGCAGTTTATCGGTCAGCGGGGGCGGTCGTGATGGCTACACCTTC. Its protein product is CASSLSVSGGGRDGYTF.

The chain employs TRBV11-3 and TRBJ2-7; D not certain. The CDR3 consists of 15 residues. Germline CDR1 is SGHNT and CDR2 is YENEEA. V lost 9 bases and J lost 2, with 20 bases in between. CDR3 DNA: TGTGCCAGGAGGCCCAAGGAACCCCCAACCTACGAGCAGTACTTC. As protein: CARRPKEPPTYEQYF.

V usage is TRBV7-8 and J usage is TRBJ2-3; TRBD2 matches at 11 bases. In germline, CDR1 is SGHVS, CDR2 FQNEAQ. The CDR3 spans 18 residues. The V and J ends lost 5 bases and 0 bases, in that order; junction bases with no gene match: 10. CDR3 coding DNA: TGTGCCAGCAGCCCGCAACGGACTAGCGGGCGGAGCACAGATACGCAGTATTTT. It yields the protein CASSPQRTSGRSTDTQYF.

CDR3 in DNA: TGTGCCAGCTCACCGGGGACTGACCTGACCCAGTACTTC. Encoded protein: CASSPGTDLTQYF. The rearrangement links TRBV18 to TRBJ2-5, with D possibly being TRBD2 (6 bases). V was pared by 3 bases and J by 7 bases, with 12 bases between. The V gene's germline CDR1 is KGHSH and CDR2 LQKENI. This CDR3 spans 13 amino acids.

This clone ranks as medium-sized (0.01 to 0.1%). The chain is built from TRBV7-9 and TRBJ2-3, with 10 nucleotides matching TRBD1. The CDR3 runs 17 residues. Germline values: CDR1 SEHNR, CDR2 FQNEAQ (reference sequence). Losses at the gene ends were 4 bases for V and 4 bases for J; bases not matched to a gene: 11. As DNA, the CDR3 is TGTGCCAGCAGCTCCCATAGGGACAGGGGATTCCCAGATACGCAGTATTTT. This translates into CASSSHRDRGFPDTQYF.

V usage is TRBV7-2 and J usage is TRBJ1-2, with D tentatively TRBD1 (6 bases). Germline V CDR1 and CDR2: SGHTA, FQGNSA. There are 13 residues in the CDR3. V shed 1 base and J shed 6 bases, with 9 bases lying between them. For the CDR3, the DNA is TGTGCCAGCAGCTTAGGGGGACAAGATGGCTACACCTTC. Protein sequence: CASSLGGQDGYTF.

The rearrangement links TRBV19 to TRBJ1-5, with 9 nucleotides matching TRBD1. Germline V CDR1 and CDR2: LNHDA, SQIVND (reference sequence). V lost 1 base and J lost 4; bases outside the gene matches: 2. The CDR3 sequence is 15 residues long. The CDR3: CASSIVQGANQPQHF. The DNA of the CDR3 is TGTGCCAGTAGTATAGTACAGGGGGCGAATCAGCCCCAGCATTTT.

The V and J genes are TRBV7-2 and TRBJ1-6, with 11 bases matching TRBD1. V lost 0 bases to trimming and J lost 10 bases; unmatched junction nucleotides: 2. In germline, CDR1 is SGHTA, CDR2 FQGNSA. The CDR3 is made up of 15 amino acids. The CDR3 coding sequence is TGTGCCAGCAGCTTAGCAGGACAGGGGGCCTCACCCCTCCACTTT. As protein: CASSLAGQGASPLHF. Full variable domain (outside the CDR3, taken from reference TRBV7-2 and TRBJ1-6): GAGVSQSPSNKVTEKGKDVELRCDPISGHTALYWYRQSLGQGLEFLIYFQGNSAPDKSGLPSDRFSAERTGGSVSTLTIQRTQQEDSAVYLCASSLAGQGASPLHFGNGTRLTVT.

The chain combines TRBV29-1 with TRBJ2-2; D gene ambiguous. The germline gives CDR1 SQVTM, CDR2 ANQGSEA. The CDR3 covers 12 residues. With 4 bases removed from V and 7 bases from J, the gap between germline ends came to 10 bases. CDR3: CSVALSSGELFF. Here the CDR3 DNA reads TGCAGCGTTGCTCTTTCTAGCGGGGAGCTGTTTTTT.

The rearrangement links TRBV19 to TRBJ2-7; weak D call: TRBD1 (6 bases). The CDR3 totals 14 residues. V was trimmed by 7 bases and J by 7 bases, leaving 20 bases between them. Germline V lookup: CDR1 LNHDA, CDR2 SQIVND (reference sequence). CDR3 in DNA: TGTGCCAGTAACCCGGGCAGGGGATCCGGGGAGCAGTACTTC. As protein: CASNPGRGSGEQYF.

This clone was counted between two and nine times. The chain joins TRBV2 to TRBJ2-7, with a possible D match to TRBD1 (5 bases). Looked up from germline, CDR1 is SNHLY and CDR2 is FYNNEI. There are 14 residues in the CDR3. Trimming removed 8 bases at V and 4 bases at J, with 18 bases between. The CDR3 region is CASVPGPLGYEQYF. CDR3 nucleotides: TGTGCCAGCGTCCCAGGGCCCTTGGGTTACGAGCAGTACTTC.

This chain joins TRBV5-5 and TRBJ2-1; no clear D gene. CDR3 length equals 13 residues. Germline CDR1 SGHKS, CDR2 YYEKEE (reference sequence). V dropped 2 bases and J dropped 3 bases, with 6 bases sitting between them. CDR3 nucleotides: TGTGCCAGCAGCTTTCTCTTCTACAATGAGCAGTTCTTC. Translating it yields CASSFLFYNEQFF.

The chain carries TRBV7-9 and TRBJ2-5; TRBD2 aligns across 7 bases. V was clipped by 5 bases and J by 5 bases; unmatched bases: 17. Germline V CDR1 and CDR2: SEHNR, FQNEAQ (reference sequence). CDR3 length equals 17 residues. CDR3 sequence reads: CASSPILGGEGGETQYF. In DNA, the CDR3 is TGTGCCAGCAGCCCCATTTTGGGGGGGGAGGGCGGGGAGACCCAGTACTTC.

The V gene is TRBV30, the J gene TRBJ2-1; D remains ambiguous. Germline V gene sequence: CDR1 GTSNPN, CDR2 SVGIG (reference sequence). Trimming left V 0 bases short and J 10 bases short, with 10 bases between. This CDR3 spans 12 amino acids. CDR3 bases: TGTGCCTGGAGTGTATCCCTCGGGGAGCAGTTCTTC. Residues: CAWSVSLGEQFF.

CDR3 nucleotide sequence: TGCGCCAGCAGTAGAGCGGGGACCTATGGCTACACCTTC. It codes for CASSRAGTYGYTF. The rearrangement links TRBV4-1 to TRBJ1-2, with TRBD1 as a possible D gene (5 bases). Trimming cost V 6 bases and J 4 bases, with 12 bases left between them. The CDR3 extends over 13 amino acids. The V gene's germline CDR1 is MGHRA and CDR2 YSYEKL.